Given below is one T cell receptor (beta chain) in context. The sample originates from a study of OX40 agonist ivuxolimab in advanced cancers. As for the study in general: Across the patients, intravenous ivuxolimab was delivered every 2 weeks at 0.01 to 10 mg/kg.

Libraries were prepared by immunoSEQ multiplex PCR; TCRdb keeps only in-frame clonotypes and omits some of them. The sample has about 64,000 clones; roughly 80% are singletons. Trimming took off 5 bases at V and 0 bases at J, with 10 bases between the two ends. CDR1 is GTSNPN, CDR2 SVGIG, per germline (reference sequence). CDR3 length equals 13 residues. This sequence was found in an adult with an advanced solid tumor such as melanoma, head and neck, liver or kidney cancer. The source was CD4+ or CD8+ T cells sorted from blood, collected in a trial of the OX40 agonist ivuxolimab. The V call is TRBV30, the J call TRBJ1-1, with D tentatively TRBD1 (6 bases). The CDR3 is CAWQQGLNTEAFF. The CDR3 coding sequence is TGTGCCTGGCAACAGGGACTGAACACTGAAGCTTTCTTT.